The rows below give T cell receptor beta chains drawn from one sample of a study of patients and donors after allogeneic stem cell transplantation. TCRdb fed the RT-PCR reads into MiXCR, producing one record per CDR3 protein. The repertoire holds more than 150,000 distinct CDR3 sequences, with approximately 25% as singletons. The sequencing input was blood, either unsorted or a sorted T cell fraction (not recorded which). These TCRs come from a human donor who was either an allogeneic HSCT recipient or a stem cell or donor lymphocyte infusion donor (not recorded which). It is not recorded whose cells these are; they may come from a transplant donor. The CDR3 runs from the conserved cysteine through the conserved F or W. Clone size, where shown, is once, few, many, or a class for clones that have expanded.

cdr3_length clone_size v_call cdr3_aa
13 few TRBV29-1 CSARAGSYNEQFF
17 NA TRBV4-3 CASSQELLARTHNEQFF
14 few TRBV27 CASSSIMSDVKLFF
15 few TRBV10-3 CAISESGQGNTEAFF
16 NA TRBV5-1 CASSWTSGRPPGELFF
15 many TRBV12-5 CASGPSLISNQPQHF
16 NA TRBV28 CASSAPSGRGTDTQYF
13 many TRBV5-1 CASRRQSNEKLFF
13 NA TRBV20-1 CSAYWGAQYTQYF
12 few TRBV12-3/TRBV12-4 CASTPGLDTQYF
13 few TRBV7-9 CASSLDSYNEQFF
13 few TRBV10-3 CAISELGPDEQFF
14 NA TRBV10-3 CAIGGTYSYNEQFF
14 few TRBV5-1 CASKDWTGGYGYTF
13 few TRBV12-3/TRBV12-4 CASSFNRSTGYTF
11 few TRBV20-1 CSARDGDEAFF
14 once TRBV5-1 CASSFAVPRDTQYF
15 few TRBV5-1 CASSPDRGGWNEQFF
12 few TRBV5-6 CASSVVTMAQYF
15 many TRBV7-6 CASSKPGQEGNTIYF
15 few TRBV20-1 CSARDPQSTPYGYTF
15 few TRBV12-3/TRBV12-4 CASSLRRSSYNEQFF
13 NA TRBV23-1 CASSPFGTGELFF
15 many TRBV12-3/TRBV12-4 CASSIGTGGLYGYTF
12 NA TRBV18 CASSPLSGEAFF
13 few TRBV20-1 CSAEGTSDYEQYF
15 NA TRBV7-2 CASSPTHSRVNEQFF
13 once TRBV5-6 CASSLLRGETQYF
17 few TRBV20-1 CSASGVTKRFSGNTIYF
14 many TRBV20-1 CSVLGSIQGHEQYF
17 few TRBV5-1 CASSLTTLGDFNYGYTF
13 NA TRBV12-3/TRBV12-4 CTSSGQGDTEAFF
16 NA TRBV4-3 CASSQDEGQPYNEQFF
12 NA TRBV12-3/TRBV12-4 CASSDAVYEQYF
14 NA TRBV2 CASRVQGTNEKLFF
15 NA TRBV5-1 CASSPRWTDTDTQYF
14 once TRBV10-3 CATRLNKQTDTQYF
16 NA TRBV7-9 CASSSRTSASQETQYF
13 NA TRBV6-2/TRBV6-3 CASLRDRNEKLFF
14 many TRBV7-8 CASRGRWINEKLFF
13 NA TRBV7-2 CASSLKGEYEQFF
17 few TRBV4-3 CASSQDVSRDIFYGYTF
14 NA TRBV27 CASSPTGGPYGYTF
15 few TRBV14 CASSLQGAGTDTQYF
13 few TRBV28 CASSLTARDEQYF
14 NA TRBV29-1 CSVVPGQGSYEQFF
12 NA TRBV12-3/TRBV12-4 CASSFDQETQYF
13 NA TRBV6-6 CAQARTSPGEQFF
15 few TRBV10-3 CAISTGLAGNNEQFF
14 NA TRBV12-3/TRBV12-4 CASSLAGGEYEQYF
12 NA TRBV15 CATSEIERGQFF
16 few TRBV12-3/TRBV12-4 CASIQWTGPGPHEQYF
15 few TRBV5-1 CASSLPGTPTGELFF
16 NA TRBV7-9 CASSLRDLAGFDEQFF
12 NA TRBV5-1 CASRAGDSPLHF
16 NA TRBV3-1 CASSQKLTLWEREQYF
13 few TRBV6-5 CASSQDREHGYTF
12 few TRBV20-1 CSAREAVHTQYF
15 NA TRBV6-6 CASSHSPGRYNEQFF
13 NA TRBV24-1 CATSPTGGDGYTF